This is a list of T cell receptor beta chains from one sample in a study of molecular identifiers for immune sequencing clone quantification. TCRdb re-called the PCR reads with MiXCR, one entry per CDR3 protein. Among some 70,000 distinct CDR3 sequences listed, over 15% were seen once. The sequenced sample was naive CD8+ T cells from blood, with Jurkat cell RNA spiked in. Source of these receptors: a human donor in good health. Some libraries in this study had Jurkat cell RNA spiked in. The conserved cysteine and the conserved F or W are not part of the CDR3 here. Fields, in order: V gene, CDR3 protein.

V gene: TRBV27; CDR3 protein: ASSTEGSYNEQF
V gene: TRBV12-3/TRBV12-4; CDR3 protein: ASNFLGQGVYEQY
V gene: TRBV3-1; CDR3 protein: ASSGRAWNEQF
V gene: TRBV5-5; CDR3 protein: ASSLLNRGGGEQY
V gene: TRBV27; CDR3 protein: ASSFGGPGQDTQY
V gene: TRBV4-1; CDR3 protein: ASSQGTDNQPQH
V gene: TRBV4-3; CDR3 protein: ASSPSSTGAGANVLT
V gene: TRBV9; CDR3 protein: ASSPRDLNTGELF
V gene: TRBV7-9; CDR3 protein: ASSSGLAGLYEQY
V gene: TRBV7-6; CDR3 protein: ASSTLRGTYNEQF
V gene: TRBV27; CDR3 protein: ASSLTGIETQY
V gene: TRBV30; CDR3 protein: AWSGLAGVQETQY
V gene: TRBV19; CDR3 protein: ASSIGSWEQF
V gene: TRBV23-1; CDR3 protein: ASGHGTTGVRTEAF
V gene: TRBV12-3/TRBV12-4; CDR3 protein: ASSFWSPTGLELF
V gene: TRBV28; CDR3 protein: ASGESSEETQY
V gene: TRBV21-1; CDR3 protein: ASSNCWGHGKYSNQPQH
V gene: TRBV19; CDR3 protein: ASSMTSGGYNEQF
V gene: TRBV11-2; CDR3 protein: ASTPTSGGAYEQY
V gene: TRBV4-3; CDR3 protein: ASSRNLPDYLSYNEQF
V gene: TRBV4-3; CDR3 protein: ASSQDRVASGELF
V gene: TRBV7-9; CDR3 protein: ASSLSQGVASYEQY
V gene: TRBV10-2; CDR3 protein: ASTEGVVQY
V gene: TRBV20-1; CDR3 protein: SASSLNQETQY
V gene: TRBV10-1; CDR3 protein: ASSGAGLAEKETQY
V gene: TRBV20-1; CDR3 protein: SASALGGTVPYEQY
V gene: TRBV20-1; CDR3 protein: SARDRSGKASASLLYNSPLH
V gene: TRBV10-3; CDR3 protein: AITGTDDYGYT
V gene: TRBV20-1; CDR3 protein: SVVAEMTDTQY
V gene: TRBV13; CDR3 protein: ASSSPLSGSSYNEQF
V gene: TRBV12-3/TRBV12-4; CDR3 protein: ASSRTRTDQETQY
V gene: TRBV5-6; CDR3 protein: ASSFGSGRKRNEQF
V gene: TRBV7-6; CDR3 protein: ASSSIDPPNEQF
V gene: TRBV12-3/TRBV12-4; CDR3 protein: ASSWGASGNTIY
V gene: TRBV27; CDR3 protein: ASSLYSPGLAGGPWRREQY
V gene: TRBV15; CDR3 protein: ATGEGISEKLF
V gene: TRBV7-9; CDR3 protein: ASSRGYTSTDTQY
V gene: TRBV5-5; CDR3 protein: ASSPVGGTGELF
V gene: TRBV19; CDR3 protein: ASSIDHGGAFNTGELF
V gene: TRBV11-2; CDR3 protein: ASSSRLAGGRGATDTQY
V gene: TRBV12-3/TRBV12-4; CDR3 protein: ASSLATTLYEQY
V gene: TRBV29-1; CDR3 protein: SVEDAYEQY
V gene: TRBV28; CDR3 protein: ASRTSGQGTYAEKLF
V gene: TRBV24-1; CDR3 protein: AASDGVQETQY
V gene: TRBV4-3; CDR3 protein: ASSQDNRAIYSGNTIY
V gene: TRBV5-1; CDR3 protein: ASSLVAGPRADTQY
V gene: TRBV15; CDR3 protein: ATSRSGLAGYEQY
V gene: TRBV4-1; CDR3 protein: ASSQWGGVSETQY
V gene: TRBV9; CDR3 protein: ASSVVGSPVYEQY
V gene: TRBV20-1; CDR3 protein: SARDGDSYEQY
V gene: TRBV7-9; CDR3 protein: ASSLSIAGGPQETQY
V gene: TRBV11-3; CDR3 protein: ASSSRVKTEAF
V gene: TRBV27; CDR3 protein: ASSWGTGVREQY
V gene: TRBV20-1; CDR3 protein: SARAAGGSADTQY
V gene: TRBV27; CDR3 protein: ASSLKGGGHYNEQF